These 18 T cell receptor beta chains share one sample of origin, sequenced in a study of blood T cell repertoires in COVID-19. Clones were sequenced by immunoSEQ multiplex PCR, and TCRdb holds only the in-frame ones, with some missing. The data contain over 100,000 clones, roughly 91% of them seen just once; the ten biggest clones take up approximately 6%. The material sequenced was peripheral blood. These TCRs come from a human donor in a cohort sampled during active COVID-19.

V usage is TRBV7-2 and J usage is TRBJ2-7, with D possibly matching TRBD1 (6 bases). Germline-derived CDR1 and CDR2 are SGHTA and FQGNSA. This CDR3 is built from 15 residues. Trimming took off 0 bases at V and 4 bases at J, with 13 bases between the two ends. CDR3 sequence reads: CASSLAGATMYEQYF. CDR3 coding DNA: TGTGCCAGCAGCTTAGCGGGGGCCACTATGTACGAGCAGTACTTC. Variable domain in full (rest from reference TRBV7-2 and TRBJ2-7): GAGVSQSPSNKVTEKGKDVELRCDPISGHTALYWYRQSLGQGLEFLIYFQGNSAPDKSGLPSDRFSAERTGGSVSTLTIQRTQQEDSAVYLCASSLAGATMYEQYFGPGTRLTVT.

This rearrangement joins TRBV7-8 to TRBJ2-2, with D unresolved. This CDR3 is 17 amino acids long. Between the trimmed V and J ends, which lost 5 bases and 2 bases, there was a span of 18 bases. CDR1 SGHVS and CDR2 FQNEAQ come from the germline V gene. The CDR3 DNA reads TGTGCCAGCAGCCCCCGTCCGAGCGCGCAAAACACCGGGGAGCTGTTTTTT. Protein product: CASSPRPSAQNTGELFF.

This chain uses TRBV2 with TRBJ1-4; 9 bases align to TRBD1. Trimming removed 1 base from V and 0 bases from J; junction bases left unmatched: 6. Germline CDR1 SNHLY, CDR2 FYNNEI. The CDR3 totals 18 residues. CDR3: CASSEGTGVYSTNEKLFF. The CDR3, as DNA: TGTGCCAGCAGTGAAGGGACAGGGGTCTACTCAACTAATGAAAAACTGTTTTTT. Full variable domain (rest looked up from reference TRBV2 and TRBJ1-4): EPEVTQTPSHQVTQMGQEVILRCVPISNHLYFYWYRQILGQKVEFLVSFYNNEISEKSEIFDDQFSVERPDGSNFTLKIRSTKLEDSAMYFCASSEGTGVYSTNEKLFFGSGTQLSVL.

CDR3 loop: CASRSPGTEAFF. CDR3 DNA: TGTGCCAGCAGGAGTCCCGGCACTGAAGCTTTCTTT. The chain combines TRBV7-8 with TRBJ1-1; D not certain. The ends were cut back, 6 bases at V and 4 bases at J, with 9 bases in the middle. Germline CDR1 is SGHVS and CDR2 is FQNEAQ. This CDR3 is built from 12 residues.

The chain uses TRBV3-1 (or the pseudogene TRBV3-2) and TRBJ1-2; no definite D call. CDR1 LGHDT and CDR2 YNNKEL come from the germline V gene (reference sequence). The CDR3 consists of 14 residues. With 2 bases removed from V and 0 bases from J, the gap between germline ends came to 7 bases. The DNA for the CDR3 is TGTGCCAGCAGCCAACGGGTAGCTAACTATGGCTACACCTTC. Protein product: CASSQRVANYGYTF.

This clone was detected ten times or more. The chain joins TRBV4-2 to TRBJ2-7, with 9 positions matching TRBD2. The germline gives CDR1 LGHNA, CDR2 YNFKEQ. This CDR3 has 15 residues. V dropped 4 bases and J dropped 2; count of bases not matched to a gene: 6. The CDR3 DNA follows: TGTGCCAGCAGCCCTAGACTAGCGGAGGCCTACGAGCAGTACTTC. It is translated as CASSPRLAEAYEQYF.

J is TRBJ1-1 and V is TRBV5-1; no clear D. Germline loops: CDR1 SGHRS, CDR2 YFSETQ. The CDR3 sequence is 14 residues long. With 0 bases removed from V and 4 bases from J, the gap between germline ends came to 10 bases. This chain's CDR3 is CASSLGMLGTEAFF. The CDR3 bases are TGCGCCAGCAGCTTGGGTATGCTCGGCACTGAAGCTTTCTTT.

The genes are TRBV25-1 and TRBJ1-2, with D tentatively TRBD1 (5 bases). The length of the CDR3 is 13 residues. V gave up 1 base and J gave up 4 bases, with 7 bases separating them. CDR1 and CDR2 from the germline V gene are MGHDK and SYGVNS. CDR3 sequence (DNA): TGTGCCAGCAGTGAATCGGGGGGCTATGGCTACACCTTC. It translates to CASSESGGYGYTF.

The CDR3 bases are TGTGCCTGGAGTGTAGGGACAGGTCATAGCAATCAGCCCCAGCATTTT. This gives the protein CAWSVGTGHSNQPQHF. The chain carries TRBV30 and TRBJ1-5, with TRBD1 identical over 8 bases. V lost 0 bases and J lost 0; bases outside the gene matches: 4. This CDR3 spans 16 amino acids. Per the germline V gene, CDR1 is GTSNPN and CDR2 is SVGIG (reference sequence).

In DNA, the CDR3 is TGTGCCAGCACCCCCGATCCAGGGAAACCCGTAGGGTATGGCTACACCTTC. This encodes CASTPDPGKPVGYGYTF. The chain uses TRBV7-9 and TRBJ1-2, with a tentative D call TRBD1 (5 bases). Looked up from germline, CDR1 is SEHNR and CDR2 is FQNEAQ (reference sequence). V was cut by 7 bases and J by 5 bases, with 26 bases left in between. The CDR3 runs to 17 residues.

This chain links TRBV25-1 with TRBJ1-3, with no clear D. This CDR3 comprises 14 residues. V shed 4 bases and J shed 0 bases, with 7 bases lying between them. Germline lookup yields CDR1 MGHDK and CDR2 SYGVNS. The CDR3 bases are TGTGCCAGCAGTGGCGGTACCTCTGGAAACACCATATATTTT. This gives the protein CASSGGTSGNTIYF.

This clone was recorded once. The V call is TRBV9, the J call TRBJ2-7; 11 bases agree with TRBD2. Trimming removed 3 bases from V and 3 bases from J; junction bases left unmatched: 2. The CDR3 has 14 amino acids. Germline lookup yields CDR1 SGDLS and CDR2 YYNGEE. CDR3 amino acids: CASSAGTSGYEQYF. CDR3 in DNA: TGTGCCAGCAGCGCAGGGACTAGCGGCTACGAGCAGTACTTC.

This chain joins TRBV3-1 (or the pseudogene TRBV3-2) and TRBJ2-3; a possible D gene is TRBD2 (6 bases). The CDR3 is 12 amino acids. Germline V gene sequence: CDR1 LGHDT, CDR2 YNNKEL (reference sequence). V shed 5 bases and J shed 8 bases, with 11 bases lying between them. CDR3 protein: CASSRAGRTQYF. CDR3 coding DNA: TGTGCCAGCAGCAGGGCGGGGCGTACGCAGTATTTT.

V usage is TRBV28 and J usage is TRBJ2-1; maybe TRBD2 (5 bases). CDR3 length: 14 residues. V was pared by 7 bases and J by 2 bases, with 12 bases between. Germline lookup yields CDR1 MDHEN and CDR2 SYDVKM. The DNA of the CDR3 is TGTGCCAGCATTCGGGGAGTCCCCTACAATGAGCAGTTCTTC. This codes for CASIRGVPYNEQFF.

The chain joins TRBV29-1 to TRBJ2-3; TRBD2 is a possible D gene (6 bases). CDR1 and CDR2 from the germline V gene are SQVTM and ANQGSEA. CDR3 size: 16 residues. V was clipped by 5 bases and J by 1 base, with 19 bases between them. CDR3 amino acids: CSVLKVAGPGTDTQYF. The DNA for the CDR3 is TGCAGCGTTCTCAAAGTGGCGGGGCCCGGCACAGATACGCAGTATTTT.

The chain employs TRBV6-5 and TRBJ1-1; 7 nucleotides match TRBD1. V shed 2 bases and J 7 bases; nucleotides not matched to a gene: 4. This CDR3 contains 13 residues. Germline-derived CDR1 and CDR2 are MNHEY and SVGAGI. As DNA, the CDR3 is TGTGCCAGCAGTTACGAGACAGGGAGTGAAGCTTTCTTT. It codes for CASSYETGSEAFF.

This sequence joins TRBV25-1 and TRBJ2-7, with D tentatively TRBD1 (5 bases). The CDR3 covers 14 residues. Per the germline V gene, CDR1 is MGHDK and CDR2 is SYGVNS. The ends were cut back, 2 bases at V and 6 bases at J, with 14 bases in the middle. CDR3 sequence (DNA): TGTGCCAGCAGTGAACTCCAGGGTGGTCGCGAGCAGTACTTC. Translated: CASSELQGGREQYF.

CDR3 protein: CASSFSRDSSYEQYF. The CDR3 DNA sequence: TGTGCCAGCAGCTTTTCCCGGGACAGCTCCTACGAGCAGTACTTC. V is TRBV11-2 and J is TRBJ2-7, with 7 bases fitting TRBD1. Germline V lookup: CDR1 SGHAT, CDR2 FQNNGV. This CDR3 has 15 residues. Germline trimming cut 3 bases from V and 0 bases from J; bases unmatched to any gene: 5.